One sample yielded the 10 T cell receptor beta chains listed below, sequenced in a study of T-cell reconstitution after alpha-beta-depleted transplantation in children (TCRdb year 2016). Library preparation was by PCR. Reads for this sample came from an Illumina HiSeq 2500. TCR library preparation used molecular barcoding, with unique molecular identifiers applied to normalize quantification of the TCRbeta repertoire. TCRdb trimmed public reads at Q25 via fastp, called clones via MiXCR and kept in-frame beta chains. Identical CDR3 protein sequences are pooled into one entry, listed with their most common genes and DNA. Counted in this sample were about 610,000 distinct CDR3 sequences; roughly a tenth of them appeared once. The ten most abundant clones make up roughly 4% of the sample. This material consisted of PBMCs from the stem cell graft donor, taken from the stem cell graft. These receptors all stem from a human donor who donated a stem cell graft to a child with acute myeloid leukemia.

This clonotype has a count of ten or more. This chain joins TRBV10-3 and TRBJ1-1, with D hard to call. The V gene's germline CDR1 is ENHRY and CDR2 SYGVKD. V lost 2 bases and J lost 8, with 9 bases in between. The CDR3 runs 12 residues. This CDR3 is CAISEVSGEAFF. The CDR3 DNA is TGTGCCATCAGTGAGGTGTCGGGGGAAGCTTTCTTT.

This clonotype turned up a few times. CDR3 in amino acids: CASSSNEQFF. CDR3 sequence (DNA): TGTGCCAGCAGTTCGAATGAGCAGTTCTTC. The V and J genes are TRBV12-3 or TRBV12-4 and TRBJ2-1; D ambiguous. CDR3 size: 10 residues. Trimming removed 4 bases from V and 7 bases from J, with 2 bases in between.

This clonotype was seen ten or more times. V and J are TRBV5-1 and TRBJ2-3; D is unresolved. Trimming pared 6 bases from V and 1 base from J, leaving 9 bases between. The CDR3 has 13 residues. Germline V gives CDR1 SGHRS, CDR2 YFSETQ. The CDR3 region is CASMAIGTDTQYF. As DNA, the CDR3 is TGCGCCAGCATGGCCATCGGCACAGATACGCAGTATTTT.

This clonotype was detected a few times. This chain joins TRBV28 and TRBJ2-2, with a weak D call TRBD1 (6 bases). The CDR3 has 12 amino acids. CDR1 is MDHEN, CDR2 SYDVKM, per germline. Trimming took off 5 bases at V and 6 bases at J, with 7 bases between the two ends. DNA of the CDR3: TGTGCCAGCAGTCGACAGGCCGGGGAGCTGTTTTTT. This translates into CASSRQAGELFF.

This chain uses TRBV6-1 with TRBJ2-7; the match to TRBD1 covers 9 bases. Losses at the gene ends were 6 bases for V and 2 bases for J; bases not matched to a gene: 5. CDR1 and CDR2 (germline): MNHNS, SASEGT. The CDR3 spans 14 residues. Here the CDR3 DNA reads TGTGCCAGCAGACCGACAGGGGGTCCCTACGAGCAGTACTTC. This sequence encodes CASRPTGGPYEQYF.

This clonotype was seen many times. The chain joins TRBV7-9 to TRBJ1-1, with D perhaps TRBD1 (6 bases). The germline CDR1 and CDR2 sequences are SEHNR and FQNEAQ (reference sequence). Trimming cost V 5 bases and J 11 bases, with 12 bases left between them. CDR3 length: 11 residues. CDR3 bases: TGTGCCAGCAGCCTAGGACAGAGGGCTTTCTTT. This sequence encodes CASSLGQRAFF. Full variable domain (missing parts from reference TRBV7-9 and TRBJ1-1): DTGVSQNPRHKITKRGQNVTFRCDPISEHNRLYWYRQTLGQGPEFLTYFQNEAQLEKSRLLSDRFSAERPKGSFSTLEIQRTEQGDSAMYLCASSLGQRAFFGQGTRLTVV.

This clonotype has a count of ten or more. The rearrangement links TRBV7-2 to TRBJ2-3; D gene ambiguous. The CDR3 loop spans 14 amino acids. CDR1 is SGHTA and CDR2 is FQGNSA in the germline V gene. V shed 1 base and J shed 0 bases, with 5 bases lying between them. CDR3 amino acids: CASSLGISTDTQYF. CDR3 DNA sequence: TGTGCCAGCAGCTTAGGGATTAGCACAGATACGCAGTATTTT. The whole variable domain, filled in from reference TRBV7-2 and TRBJ2-3, reads GAGVSQSPSNKVTEKGKDVELRCDPISGHTALYWYRQSLGQGLEFLIYFQGNSAPDKSGLPSDRFSAERTGGSVSTLTIQRTQQEDSAVYLCASSLGISTDTQYFGPGTRLTVL.

The chain uses TRBV15 and TRBJ1-1; D possibly corresponds to TRBD1 (6 bases). Germline lookup yields CDR1 LNHNV and CDR2 YYDKDF (reference sequence). Trimming removed 1 base from V and 5 bases from J, with 14 bases in between. The CDR3 is 15 amino acids. CDR3 sequence: CATSRGSGGETEAFF. CDR3 sequence (DNA): TGTGCCACCAGCAGAGGGTCTGGGGGCGAGACTGAAGCTTTCTTT.

There are a few counts of this clonotype. The chain joins TRBV12-3 or TRBV12-4 to TRBJ2-3, with D perhaps TRBD1 or TRBD2 (5 bases each). CDR3 length: 14 residues. Trimming took off 5 bases at V and 1 base at J, with 10 bases between the two ends. The CDR3 is CASSQGSGTDTQYF. The CDR3 coding sequence is TGTGCCAGCAGTCAGGGTAGCGGCACAGATACGCAGTATTTT.

In this sample, this clonotype turned up a few times. The chain is built from TRBV3-1 and TRBJ2-7, with TRBD2 as a possible D gene (6 bases). The germline CDR1 and CDR2 sequences are LGHDT and YNNKEL (reference sequence). This CDR3 region has 12 residues. V was pared by 6 bases and J by 6 bases, with 12 bases between. Here the CDR3 reads CASSQLEGEQYF. CDR3 coding DNA: TGTGCCAGCAGTCAGTTGGAGGGCGAGCAGTACTTC.